This is a list of T cell receptor beta chains from one sample in a study of blood T cells in healthy people across ages. TCRdb reprocessed the 5' RACE reads via MiXCR and lists one record per CDR3 protein. The repertoire holds 780,000 or so distinct CDR3 sequences, with roughly 56% as singletons. Material for sequencing was blood. All receptors derive from a man aged 40-55 years in good health. CDR3s include the opening cysteine and the closing phenylalanine or tryptophan. D genes are given only for firm matches. Clone size appears in some rows only: once, few, many, or a class for an expanded clone.

CDR3 | DNA | length | size | D | J | V
CASSPTTGGVYGYTF | TGTGCCAGCAGCCCAACGACAGGGGGAGTCTATGGCTACACCTTC | 15 | . | TRBD1 | TRBJ1-2 | TRBV11-1
CASRKNTEAFF | TGCGCCAGCAGGAAAAACACTGAAGCTTTCTTT | 11 | . | . | TRBJ1-1 | TRBV5-1
CASSSQGAETQFF | TGTGCCAGCAGCTCACAGGGGGCGGAGACCCAGTTCTTC | 13 | . | TRBD1 | TRBJ2-1 | TRBV7-3
CASSQDISTDTLSYEQYF | TGCGCCAGCAGCCAAGATATTTCAACAGACACCCTTAGCTACGAGCAGTACTTC | 18 | few | . | TRBJ2-7 | TRBV4-3
CASSRDSTSGGDTQYF | TGTGCCAGCAGCCGGGACTCGACTAGCGGGGGGGATACGCAGTATTTT | 16 | . | TRBD2 | TRBJ2-3 | TRBV3-1
CASSAGGGEAFF | TGTGCCAGCTCAGCAGGGGGCGGGGAAGCTTTCTTT | 12 | . | TRBD1 | TRBJ1-1 | TRBV18
CASIGKNIQYF | TGTGCCAGCATTGGAAAAAACATTCAGTACTTC | 11 | . | . | TRBJ2-4 | TRBV25-1
CASSFSGAVAKNIQYF | TGTGCCAGCAGTTTTTCCGGGGCCGTAGCCAAAAACATTCAGTACTTC | 16 | . | . | TRBJ2-4 | TRBV27
CASSVVPAHEQFF | TGTGCCAGCAGCGTAGTCCCAGCCCATGAGCAGTTCTTC | 13 | . | . | TRBJ2-1 | TRBV7-2
CSATSNLRAKNIQYF | TGCAGTGCTACATCGAACTTGAGGGCCAAAAACATTCAGTACTTC | 15 | . | . | TRBJ2-4 | TRBV20-1
CASSLAGAGNYEQYF | TGTGCCAGCAGCTTAGCGGGAGCGGGGAACTACGAGCAGTACTTC | 15 | few | TRBD2 | TRBJ2-7 | TRBV7-9
CASSELLTADSHPLSGANVLTF | TGCGCCAGCAGTGAGTTACTCACCGCGGACAGCCACCCCCTCTCTGGGGCCAACGTCCTGACTTTC | 22 | . | . | TRBJ2-6 | TRBV10-1
CASVRGQFTDTQYF | TGTGCCAGCGTACGGGGCCAGTTCACAGATACGCAGTATTTT | 14 | many | . | TRBJ2-3 | TRBV6-6
CSASTGQLAKNIQYF | TGCAGTGCTTCCACAGGGCAACTAGCCAAAAACATTCAGTACTTC | 15 | many | . | TRBJ2-4 | TRBV20-1
CSVVAPGQIDYGYTF | TGCAGCGTAGTAGCCCCGGGACAAATAGACTATGGCTACACCTTC | 15 | . | . | TRBJ1-2 | TRBV29-1
CATSNSRSSYEQYF | TGTGCCACCAGCAACTCTCGGTCGTCCTACGAGCAGTACTTC | 14 | . | . | TRBJ2-7 | TRBV15
CAIRDSGELFF | TGTGCCATCAGGGACTCCGGGGAGCTGTTTTTT | 11 | few | . | TRBJ2-2 | TRBV10-3
CASSPQGVSGANVLTF | TGTGCCAGCAGCCCCCAGGGAGTCTCTGGGGCCAACGTCCTGACTTTC | 16 | . | . | TRBJ2-6 | TRBV7-2
CASSLVLTGTKGYEQYF | TGTGCCAGCAGCTTGGTACTGACTGGGACAAAGGGCTACGAGCAGTACTTC | 17 | . | . | TRBJ2-7 | TRBV5-5
CASGFTGHEQYF | TGTGCCAGCGGATTCACTGGCCACGAGCAGTACTTC | 12 | . | . | TRBJ2-7 | TRBV6-1
CASSSQQNTDTQYF | TGTGCCAGCAGTTCACAACAGAACACAGATACGCAGTATTTT | 14 | . | . | TRBJ2-3 | TRBV12-3/TRBV12-4
CSARRDRDRGANVLTF | TGCAGTGCTAGGCGGGACAGGGATAGAGGGGCCAACGTCCTGACTTTC | 16 | . | TRBD1 | TRBJ2-6 | TRBV20-1